The source of this TCR beta chain is a study of cytotoxic CD8 clonotypes in ibrutinib-treated CLL. J was trimmed by 4 bases and V by 4 bases; bases with no gene match: 8. The CDR3 covers 15 residues. Germline V gives CDR1 SGHRS, CDR2 YFSETQ. The repertoire was sequenced with immunoSEQ multiplex PCR; TCRdb's copy has only in-frame clones and lacks some. The sample lists 70,000 to 80,000 clones, more than 75% occurring once. The sequencing used PBMCs, collected at disease progression, from a patient treated with ibrutinib. The receptor was derived from a human donor with chronic lymphocytic leukemia. V usage is TRBV5-1 and J usage is TRBJ2-5; 9 bases are shared with TRBD1. The CDR3 region is CASSMTQGARETQYF. CDR3 in DNA: TGCGCCAGCAGCATGACACAGGGGGCTAGAGAGACCCAGTACTTC. Full variable domain (remainder filled in from reference TRBV5-1 and TRBJ2-5): KAGVTQTPRYLIKTRGQQVTLSCSPISGHRSVSWYQQTPGQGLQFLFEYFSETQRNKGNFPGRFSGRQFSNSRSEMNVSTLELGDSALYLCASSMTQGARETQYFGPGTRLLVL.